This T cell receptor beta chain was identified during a study of neurological immune-mediated disorders. The making of cDNA relied on 5'RACE with 10-nucleotide random UMIs. TCRdb reprocessed the 5' RACE reads via MiXCR and lists one record per CDR3 protein. Among 90,000 to 100,000 distinct CDR3 sequences listed, 3% to 4% were seen once. This clonotype was seen ten or more times. Its specificity is not known. The junction and the germline gene differ at one end; a read error may be behind it. Broader study findings: Private repertoires in all groups were suggested, as expanded clones shared no CDR3 amino acid sequences across subjects.

Looked up from germline, CDR1 is SSHAT and CDR2 is FNYEAQ (reference sequence). This CDR3 spans 13 amino acids. The TCR was taken from a woman aged 18-29 years with multiple sclerosis. V gene TRBV7-7 combines with J gene TRBJ2-2; D remains ambiguous. Sequenced input: PBMCs. In DNA form, the CDR3 reads TGTGCTAGCAGCTCCCCGAACACCGGGGAGCTGTTTTTT. It specifies CASSSPNTGELFF.